The clone carrying this T cell receptor beta chain was detected only a few times. The CDR3 sequence is 14 residues long. V was clipped by 4 bases and J by 3 bases, with 12 bases between them. The data were obtained in a study of T-cell reconstitution after alpha-beta-depleted transplantation in children. Using unique molecular identifiers, the investigators prepared the TCRbeta library. TCRdb redid the calling of the PCR reads with MiXCR, one entry per CDR3 protein. Among 640,000 or so distinct CDR3 sequences listed, roughly 17% were seen once. The TCR comes from a human donor who donated a stem cell graft to a child with acute myeloid leukemia. This chain uses TRBV12-3 or TRBV12-4 with TRBJ1-2, with TRBD1 as a possible D gene (5 bases). This specimen was PBMCs from the stem cell graft donor, taken from the stem cell graft. The CDR3 is CASSSRVGDYGYTF. The DNA of the CDR3 is TGTGCCAGCAGTTCCAGGGTTGGGGACTATGGCTACACCTTC.